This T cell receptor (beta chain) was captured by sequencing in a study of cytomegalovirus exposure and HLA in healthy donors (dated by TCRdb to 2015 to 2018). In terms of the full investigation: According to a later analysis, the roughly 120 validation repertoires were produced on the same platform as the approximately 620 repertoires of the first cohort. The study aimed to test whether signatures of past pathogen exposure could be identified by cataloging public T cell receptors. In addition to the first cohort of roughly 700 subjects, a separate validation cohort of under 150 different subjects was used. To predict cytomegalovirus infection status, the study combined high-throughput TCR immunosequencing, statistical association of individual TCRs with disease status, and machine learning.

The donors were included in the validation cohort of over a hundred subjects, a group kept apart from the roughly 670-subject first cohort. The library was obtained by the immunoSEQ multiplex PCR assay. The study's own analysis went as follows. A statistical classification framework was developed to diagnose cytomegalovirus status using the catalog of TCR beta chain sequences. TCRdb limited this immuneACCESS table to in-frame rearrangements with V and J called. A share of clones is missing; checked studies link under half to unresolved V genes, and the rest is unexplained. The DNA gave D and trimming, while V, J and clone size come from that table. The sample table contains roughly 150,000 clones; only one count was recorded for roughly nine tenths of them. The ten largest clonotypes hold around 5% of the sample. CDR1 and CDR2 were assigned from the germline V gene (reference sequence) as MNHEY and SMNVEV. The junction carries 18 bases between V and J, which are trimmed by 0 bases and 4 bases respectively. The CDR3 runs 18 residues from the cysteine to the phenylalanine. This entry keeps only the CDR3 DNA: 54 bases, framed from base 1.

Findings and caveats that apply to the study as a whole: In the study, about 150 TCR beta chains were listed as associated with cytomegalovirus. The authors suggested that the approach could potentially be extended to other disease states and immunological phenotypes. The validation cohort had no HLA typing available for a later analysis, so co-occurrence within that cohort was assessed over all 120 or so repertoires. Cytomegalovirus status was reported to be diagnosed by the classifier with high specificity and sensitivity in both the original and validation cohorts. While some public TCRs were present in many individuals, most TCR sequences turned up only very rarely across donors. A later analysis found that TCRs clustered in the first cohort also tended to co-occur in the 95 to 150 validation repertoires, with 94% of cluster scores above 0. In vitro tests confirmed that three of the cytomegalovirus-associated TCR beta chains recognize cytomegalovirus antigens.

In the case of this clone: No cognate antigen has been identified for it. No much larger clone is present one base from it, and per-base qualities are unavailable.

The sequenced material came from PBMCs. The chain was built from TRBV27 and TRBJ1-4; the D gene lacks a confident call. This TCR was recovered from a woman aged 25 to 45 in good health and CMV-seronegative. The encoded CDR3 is CASSLSITLGSHNEKLFF. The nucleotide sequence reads TGTGCCAGCAGTTTATCGATAACGCTCGGGTCCCATAATGAAAAACTGTTTTTT.